This TCR beta chain originates from a study of T cells in localized non-small cell lung cancer. Whole-study findings and limits: Clonality peaked in uninvolved adjacent lung rather than tumor.

Note on this clone: Its antigen is currently unknown.

The CDR3 is 14 residues long. CDR1 SGHRS and CDR2 YFSETQ come from the germline V gene. Trimming cost V 0 bases and J 3 bases, with 9 bases left between them. Data came from immunoSEQ multiplex PCR; TCRdb stores just in-frame clones and leaves some out. Of about 51,000 clones listed, approximately 80% are singletons. The sequencing used peripheral blood mononuclear cells, collected before any cancer treatment. The TCR sequence derives from a man aged 35-69 years with stage III lung adenocarcinoma. The J gene is TRBJ1-1, the V gene TRBV5-1; D not resolved. The CDR3 loop reads CASSLADPDTEAFF. The CDR3 DNA sequence: TGCGCCAGCAGCTTGGCCGACCCCGACACTGAAGCTTTCTTT.